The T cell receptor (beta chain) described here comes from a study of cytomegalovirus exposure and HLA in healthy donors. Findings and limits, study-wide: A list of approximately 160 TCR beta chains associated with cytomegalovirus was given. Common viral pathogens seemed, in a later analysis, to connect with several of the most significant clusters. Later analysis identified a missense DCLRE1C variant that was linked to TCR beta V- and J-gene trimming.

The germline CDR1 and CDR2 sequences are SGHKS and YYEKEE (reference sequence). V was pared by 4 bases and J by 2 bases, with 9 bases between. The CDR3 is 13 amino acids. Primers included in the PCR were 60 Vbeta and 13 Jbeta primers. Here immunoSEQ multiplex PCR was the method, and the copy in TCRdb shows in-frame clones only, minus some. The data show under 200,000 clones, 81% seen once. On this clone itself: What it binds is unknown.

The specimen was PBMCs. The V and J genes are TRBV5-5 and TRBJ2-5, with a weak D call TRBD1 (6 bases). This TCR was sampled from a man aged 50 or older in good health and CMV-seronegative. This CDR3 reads CASSPTGQETQYF. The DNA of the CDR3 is TGTGCCAGCAGCCCGACAGGACAAGAGACCCAGTACTTC.